The clone carrying this TCR beta chain was detected only once. Its cognate antigen is unknown. The data are from a study of prognosis after radiotherapy for stage I lung cancer. Study-level background: Stage I non-small cell lung cancer patients were enrolled in Nanjing, China. This enrollment took place between 2018 and early 2019.

The V end lost 3 bases, the J end lost 3 bases, and 14 bases lay between the germline ends. This CDR3 has 16 amino acids. Germline V CDR1 and CDR2: LNHDA, SQIVND (reference sequence). The study amplified the TCR beta CDR3 region from genomic DNA. This amplification was carried out by two rounds of multiplex PCR. Primers specific to each TRBV and TRBJ gene drove first-round PCR. From the multiplex PCR reads, TCRdb called clonotypes with MiXCR, one entry per CDR3 protein. This table has around 16,000 distinct CDR3 sequences, around 41% appearing once. Study-wide results and caveats: Patients given stereotactic body radiation therapy showed fewer unique TCR clones afterward, median 10,088 versus 6,861. Frequencies of TRBV and TRBJ gene use reportedly varied by whether patients had metastases.

The chain links TRBV19 to TRBJ2-2, with TRBD2 as a possible D gene (5 bases). The clonotype was recovered from a donor over 45 with non-small cell lung cancer. Material: PBMCs, obtained before or after stereotactic body radiation therapy (not recorded which). CDR3 protein: CASSILGRSHTGELFF. The DNA of the CDR3 is TGTGCCAGTAGTATTTTGGGGAGATCCCACACCGGGGAGCTGTTTTTT.